These T cell receptor beta chains were read from a single sample in a study of blood T cell repertoires in COVID-19. This table comes from immunoSEQ multiplex PCR, and its TCRdb copy is limited to in-frame clones, with some not included. The sample shows about 200,000 clones, about 85% of them seen only once. The sequencing input was peripheral blood. These receptor sequences come from a woman older than 75 with acute or convalescent COVID-19. Both conserved end residues are part of each CDR3. A D gene is named only where the DNA matches it firmly. Clone sizes are given selectively: once, few, many, or a class where the clone is expanded.

J	size	length	D	V	CDR3	DNA
TRBJ1-2	many	13	NA	TRBV2	CASKQVSNYGYTF	TGTGCCAGCAAGCAGGTCTCTAACTATGGCTACACCTTC
TRBJ1-5	once	16	TRBD1	TRBV28	CASSSGQGAGNQPQHF	TGTGCCAGCAGTTCGGGACAGGGGGCCGGCAATCAGCCCCAGCATTTT
TRBJ2-3	NA	13	NA	TRBV29-1	CSVVQGGTDTQYF	TGCAGCGTTGTACAGGGAGGCACAGATACGCAGTATTTT
TRBJ2-3	NA	16	NA	TRBV11-2	CASQLMNSGLQDTQYF	TGTGCCAGCCAGCTTATGAATAGCGGTCTTCAAGATACGCAGTATTTT
TRBJ2-7	NA	14	NA	TRBV4-3	CASSQFPGTHEQYF	TGCGCCAGCAGCCAATTCCCGGGTACCCACGAGCAGTACTTC
TRBJ2-2	NA	16	NA	TRBV9	CASSVSGGADTGELFF	TGTGCCAGCAGCGTATCGGGGGGCGCGGACACCGGGGAGCTGTTTTTT
TRBJ1-3	NA	15	NA	TRBV27	CASSLSVYSGNTIYF	TGTGCCAGCAGTTTGTCGGTTTACTCTGGAAACACCATATATTTT
TRBJ1-5	NA	12	NA	TRBV6-6	CASSYEDQPQHF	TGTGCCAGCAGTTACGAGGATCAGCCCCAGCATTTT
TRBJ2-1	NA	16	TRBD2	TRBV18	CASSPPGLHTANEQFF	TGTGCCAGCTCACCGCCGGGACTACATACCGCCAATGAGCAGTTCTTC
TRBJ1-5	NA	18	TRBD1	TRBV18	CASSPRTGDDYSNQPQHF	TGTGCCAGCTCACCGCGGACAGGGGACGATTATAGCAATCAGCCCCAGCATTTT
TRBJ2-5	NA	15	TRBD1	TRBV5-1	CASNQGDRGVETQYF	TGCGCCAGCAATCAGGGGGACAGGGGGGTAGAGACCCAGTACTTC
TRBJ2-3	NA	15	NA	TRBV9	CASSVAEGLVDTQYF	TGTGCCAGCAGCGTAGCGGAGGGGCTGGTAGATACGCAGTATTTT
TRBJ2-3	NA	16	TRBD2	TRBV7-3	CASSLGLAGATDTQYF	TGTGCCAGCAGCTTAGGACTAGCGGGGGCCACAGATACGCAGTATTTT
TRBJ2-2	many	17	TRBD1	TRBV11-3	CASSALGTGRFTGELFF	TGTGCCAGCAGCGCACTCGGGACAGGGAGGTTCACCGGGGAGCTGTTTTTT
TRBJ1-2	NA	15	NA	TRBV7-2	CASSPAGRGLEGYTF	TGTGCCAGCAGCCCAGCCGGGAGGGGTCTTGAGGGCTACACCTTC
TRBJ2-7	NA	18	NA	TRBV21-1	CASSKALRGERPRYEQYF	TGTGCCAGCAGCAAAGCGCTACGGGGGGAGCGACCGCGCTACGAGCAGTACTTC
TRBJ2-2	NA	16	NA	TRBV3-1/TRBV3-2	CASSHHGRVGTGELFF	TGTGCCAGCAGCCATCACGGCAGGGTGGGCACCGGGGAGCTGTTTTTT
TRBJ2-2	NA	13	NA	TRBV7-9	CASSLRSTGELFF	TGTGCCAGCAGCCTACGATCCACCGGGGAGCTGTTTTTT
TRBJ2-7	NA	14	NA	TRBV2	CASQIRDITYEQYF	TGTGCCAGTCAGATCCGGGACATCACCTACGAGCAGTACTTC
TRBJ2-3	NA	17	TRBD2	TRBV11-3	CASSWTSGSGGTDTQYF	TGTGCCAGCAGCTGGACTAGCGGGAGTGGGGGCACAGATACGCAGTATTTT
TRBJ1-1	NA	14	NA	TRBV19	CASSQGTVNTEAFF	TGTGCCAGTAGCCAGGGGACGGTGAACACTGAAGCTTTCTTT
TRBJ2-3	NA	20	NA	TRBV5-1	CASSLREPRRYAPSTDTQYF	TGCGCCAGCAGCTTGAGGGAGCCGCGGCGTTACGCCCCTAGCACAGATACGCAGTATTTT
TRBJ2-7	many	14	NA	TRBV9	CASSVGTSEMEQYF	TGTGCCAGCAGCGTAGGGACTTCCGAGATGGAGCAGTACTTC
TRBJ2-7	NA	13	NA	TRBV3-1/TRBV3-2	CASSRTDSYEQYF	TGTGCCAGCTCCCGGACTGACTCCTACGAGCAGTACTTC
TRBJ2-3	NA	14	TRBD2	TRBV7-3	CASSLAGGTDTQYF	TGTGCCAGCAGCTTAGCGGGAGGCACAGATACGCAGTATTTT
TRBJ1-5	NA	18	NA	TRBV19	CASRLYRETDYGDQPQHF	TGTGCCAGTAGACTATACAGGGAGACGGATTACGGGGATCAGCCCCAGCATTTT
TRBJ2-1	NA	10	NA	TRBV25-1	CATAANEQFF	TGTGCCACCGCGGCGAATGAGCAGTTCTTC
TRBJ2-5	NA	15	TRBD2	TRBV6-5	CASSRGTSGIETQYF	TGTGCCAGCAGCCGCGGGACTAGCGGGATAGAGACCCAGTACTTC
TRBJ1-3	NA	13	NA	TRBV29-1	CSVHQGIGNTIYF	TGCAGCGTTCACCAGGGGATAGGAAACACCATATATTTT
TRBJ1-2	NA	17	TRBD1	TRBV28	CASSLLIPGQANYGYTF	TGTGCCAGCAGTTTATTAATTCCGGGACAGGCTAACTATGGCTACACCTTC
TRBJ2-1	medium-sized	16	TRBD2	TRBV4-2	CASSQEAGEGIDEQFF	TGTGCCAGCAGCCAAGAAGCGGGAGAGGGGATTGATGAGCAGTTCTTC
TRBJ1-5	NA	14	NA	TRBV6-2/TRBV6-3	CASSYRSNNQPQHF	TGTGCCAGCAGTTACCGGTCGAACAATCAGCCCCAGCATTTT
TRBJ1-3	NA	13	NA	TRBV10-3	CAISESEQGTIYF	TGTGCCATCAGTGAGTCCGAACAGGGCACCATATATTTT
TRBJ2-3	once	16	TRBD2	TRBV6-2/TRBV6-3	CASSTRRVAGVDTQYF	TGTGCCAGCAGTACGCGAAGGGTAGCGGGAGTGGATACGCAGTATTTT
TRBJ1-2	NA	17	TRBD1	TRBV18	CASSQNLPGQWVYGYTF	TGTGCCAGCTCACAGAATTTGCCGGGACAGTGGGTCTATGGCTACACCTTC
TRBJ2-1	NA	13	NA	TRBV29-1	CSVEPGLNNEQFF	TGCAGCGTTGAACCAGGACTCAACAATGAGCAGTTCTTC
TRBJ2-7	once	14	NA	TRBV15	CATSTAGSSYEQYF	TGTGCCACCAGCACCGCGGGGAGCTCCTACGAGCAGTACTTC
TRBJ2-7	NA	16	TRBD2	TRBV7-9	CASSLGSGRYGDEQYF	TGTGCCAGCAGCTTAGGGAGCGGGAGATATGGGGACGAGCAGTACTTC
TRBJ2-5	few	13	NA	TRBV6-5	CASKKWGEETQYF	TGTGCCAGCAAGAAGTGGGGAGAAGAGACCCAGTACTTC
TRBJ2-3	NA	14	NA	TRBV7-3	CASSLAGSTDTQYF	TGTGCCAGCAGCTTAGCGGGAAGCACAGATACGCAGTATTTT
TRBJ2-3	NA	15	TRBD2	TRBV5-6	CASSPAGGRGDTQYF	TGTGCCAGCAGCCCAGCGGGAGGCCGGGGGGATACGCAGTATTTT
TRBJ2-1	once	16	TRBD2	TRBV7-9	CASSAPGTSGRNEQFF	TGTGCCAGCAGCGCCCCCGGGACTAGCGGGAGAAATGAGCAGTTCTTC
TRBJ2-7	NA	15	TRBD2	TRBV27	CASSFGDGGGYEQYF	TGTGCCAGCAGTTTCGGGGATGGGGGGGGTTACGAGCAGTACTTC
TRBJ1-2	NA	13	NA	TRBV11-2	CASSATEESGYTF	TGTGCCAGCAGCGCGACAGAGGAGAGTGGCTACACCTTC
TRBJ2-7	NA	16	TRBD1	TRBV29-1	CSVRIHTGVISYEQYF	TGCAGCGTCCGGATCCACACAGGGGTGATTTCCTACGAGCAGTACTTC
TRBJ2-5	NA	16	NA	TRBV7-2	CASSLGLAGSQETQYF	TGTGCCAGCAGCTTAGGTTTGGCGGGGAGCCAAGAGACCCAGTACTTC
TRBJ2-1	NA	13	NA	TRBV9	CASSVVPYNEQFF	TGTGCCAGCAGCGTAGTTCCATACAATGAGCAGTTCTTC
TRBJ2-5	NA	17	TRBD2	TRBV7-2	CASSLTQGLAGLETQYF	TGTGCCAGCAGCTTGACCCAGGGACTAGCGGGGCTAGAGACCCAGTACTTC
TRBJ2-5	NA	16	NA	TRBV11-2	CASSFYTAGQEETQYF	TGTGCCAGCAGCTTCTATACGGCAGGGCAGGAAGAGACCCAGTACTTC
TRBJ1-5	NA	14	TRBD1	TRBV19	CASRPGQAYQPQHF	TGTGCCAGTAGACCGGGACAGGCGTATCAGCCCCAGCATTTT
TRBJ2-5	few	16	TRBD2	TRBV7-7	CASSFSSGRDGETQYF	TGTGCTAGCAGCTTTAGCAGCGGGAGGGACGGGGAGACCCAGTACTTC